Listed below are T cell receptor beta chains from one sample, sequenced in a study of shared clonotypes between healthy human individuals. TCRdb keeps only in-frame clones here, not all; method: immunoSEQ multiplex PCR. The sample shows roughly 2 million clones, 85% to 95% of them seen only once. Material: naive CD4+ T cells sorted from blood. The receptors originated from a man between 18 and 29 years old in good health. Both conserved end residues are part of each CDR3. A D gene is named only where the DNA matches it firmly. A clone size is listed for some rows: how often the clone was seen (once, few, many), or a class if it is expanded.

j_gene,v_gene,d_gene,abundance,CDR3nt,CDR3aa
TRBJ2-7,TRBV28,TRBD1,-,TGTGCCACCTTCATATGGACAGGAACCTACGAGCAGTACTTC,CATFIWTGTYEQYF
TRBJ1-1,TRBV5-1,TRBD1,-,TGCGCCAGCAGCCGAGGACAGGGGCCCTTGAACACTGAAGCTTTCTTT,CASSRGQGPLNTEAFF
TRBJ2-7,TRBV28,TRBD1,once,TGTGCCAGCAGTAAACAGGGGCCCTACGAGCAGTACTTC,CASSKQGPYEQYF
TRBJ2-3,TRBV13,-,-,TGTGCCAGCAGCCCCCCCCGAGATGATACGCAGTATTTT,CASSPPRDDTQYF
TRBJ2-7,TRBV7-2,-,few,TGTGCCAGCAGCTTAGTGACCTCGGGGAGTGAGCAGTACTTC,CASSLVTSGSEQYF
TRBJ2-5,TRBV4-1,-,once,TGCGCCAGCAGCCGCCTCCCAGAGGAGACCCAGTACTTC,CASSRLPEETQYF
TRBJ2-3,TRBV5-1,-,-,TGCGCCAGCAGCTTGGTAGGTTTTAAAGATACGCAGTATTTT,CASSLVGFKDTQYF
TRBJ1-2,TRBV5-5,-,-,TGTGCCAGCAGATTGGACGGCCTCTATGGCTACACCTTC,CASRLDGLYGYTF
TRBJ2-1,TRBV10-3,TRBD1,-,TGTGCCACCGCCGGGACAGGGTACAATGAGCAGTTCTTC,CATAGTGYNEQFF
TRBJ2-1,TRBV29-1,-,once,TGCAGCACACAGAGCTCCTACAATGAGCAGTTCTTC,CSTQSSYNEQFF
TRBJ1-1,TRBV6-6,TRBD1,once,TGTGCCAGCAGACGACAGGGGGTCGCCACTGAAGCTTTCTTT,CASRRQGVATEAFF
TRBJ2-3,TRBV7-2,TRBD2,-,TGTGCCAGCATACTAGCGGGAGGGCCCGGGACAGATACGCAGTATTTT,CASILAGGPGTDTQYF
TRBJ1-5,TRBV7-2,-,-,TGTGCCAGCAGTGTTAGCAATCAGCCCCAGCATTTT,CASSVSNQPQHF
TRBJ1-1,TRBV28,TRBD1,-,TGTGCCAGCACTACACCGGGACAGGGGAAGAACACTGAAGCTTTCTTT,CASTTPGQGKNTEAFF
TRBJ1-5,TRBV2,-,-,TGTGCCAGCAGTGAAGGCCAGGGGAATCAGCCCCAGCATTTT,CASSEGQGNQPQHF
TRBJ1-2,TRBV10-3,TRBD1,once,TGTGCCACCCGTGAATGGGACAGGGGGTCATTCCACGGCTACACCTTC,CATREWDRGSFHGYTF
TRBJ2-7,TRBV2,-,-,TGTGCCAGCACCGAGTACGACGAGCAGTACTTC,CASTEYDEQYF
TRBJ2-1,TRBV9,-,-,TGTGCCAGTGCCTACCTAATCAGGGTGAGGAGGATCCATGAGCAGTTCTTC,CASAYLIRVRRIHEQFF
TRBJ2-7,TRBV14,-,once,TGTGCCAGCAGCCTTTCGGGAGTCATCTACGAGCAGTACTTC,CASSLSGVIYEQYF
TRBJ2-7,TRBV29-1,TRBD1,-,TGCAGCGTCTCCCGGGACAGGGAGGCCGAGCAGTACTTC,CSVSRDREAEQYF
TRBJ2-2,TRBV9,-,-,TGTGCCAGCAGCGTGCAGGGGTCCACCGGGGAGCTGTTTTTT,CASSVQGSTGELFF
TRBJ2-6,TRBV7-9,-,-,TGTGCCAGCAGCCCGGACAGACCGAACTCTGGGGCCAACGTCCTGACTTTC,CASSPDRPNSGANVLTF
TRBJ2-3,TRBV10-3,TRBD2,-,TGTGCCATCAGTAATAGCGGGACGGGGACAGATACGCAGTATTTT,CAISNSGTGTDTQYF
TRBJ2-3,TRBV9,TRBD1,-,TGTGCCAGCAGCTCCCCCCAGCCCGGGACAGGGGGCACAGATACGCAGTATTTT,CASSSPQPGTGGTDTQYF
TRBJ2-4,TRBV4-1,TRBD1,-,TGCGCCAGCAGCCAAGAATCTGGGTTAGCCGAGAGTAGACAGGGCAAAAACATTCAGTACTTC,CASSQESGLAESRQGKNIQYF
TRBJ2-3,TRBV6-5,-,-,TGTGCCAGCAGTTACAGGGGAGGCACAGATACGCAGTATTTT,CASSYRGGTDTQYF
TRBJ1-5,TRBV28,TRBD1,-,TGTGCCAGCAGTTTAGCCCCGGGACAGGGAAGAATTCAGCCCCAGCATTTT,CASSLAPGQGRIQPQHF
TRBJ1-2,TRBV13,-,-,TGTGCCAGCAGCCCTTCCGGGACGGCTTCTTACACCTTC,CASSPSGTASYTF
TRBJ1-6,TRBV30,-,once,TGTGCCTGGAGTCCCCGGGGGGCTTTATATAATTCACCCCTCCACTTT,CAWSPRGALYNSPLHF